What follows are 8 T cell receptor beta chains derived from one specimen sequenced in a study of blood T cell repertoires in COVID-19. Measured with immunoSEQ multiplex PCR; TCRdb has only the in-frame clones, and not every one. Among some 100,000 clones listed, about nine tenths were seen once. What was sequenced was peripheral blood. The receptors originated from a man in his sixties with acute or convalescent COVID-19.

J is TRBJ1-5 and V is TRBV2; 8 bases agree with TRBD1. With 6 bases clipped from V and 4 bases from J, the junction kept 5 bases outside the gene matches. The CDR3 loop spans 14 amino acids. Germline loops: CDR1 SNHLY, CDR2 FYNNEI. The CDR3 protein is CASSRDRRNQPQHF. CDR3 DNA sequence: TGTGCCAGCAGCCGGGACAGGAGGAATCAGCCCCAGCATTTT.

This clone was picked up a small number of times. The chain links TRBV11-2 to TRBJ1-6, with D maybe TRBD1 (5 bases). The CDR3 runs 15 residues. Germline CDR1 and CDR2: SGHAT and FQNNGV. The germline V and J ends were trimmed by 5 bases and 3 bases, with 11 bases remaining between them. Here the CDR3 reads CASSLQGYYNSPLHF. CDR3 nucleotides: TGTGCCAGCAGCCTGCAGGGCTACTATAATTCACCCCTCCACTTT.

The V call is TRBV30, the J call TRBJ2-5, with 7 bases identical to TRBD1. CDR1 GTSNPN and CDR2 SVGIG come from the germline V gene (reference sequence). The CDR3 length is 14 residues. V lost 2 bases, J lost 5 bases, and 8 bases stayed unmatched. The CDR3 here is CAWSQDRWRETQYF. CDR3 DNA sequence: TGTGCCTGGAGTCAGGACAGGTGGAGGGAGACCCAGTACTTC.

V usage is TRBV12-5 and J usage is TRBJ1-2; tentatively, D is TRBD1 (6 bases). The length of the CDR3 is 18 residues. Looked up from germline, CDR1 is LGHNT and CDR2 is FRNRAP. With 3 bases removed from V and 2 bases from J, the gap between germline ends came to 22 bases. The CDR3 spells CASGFPPTTGQHNYGYTF. CDR3 nucleotide sequence: TGTGCTAGTGGTTTCCCACCAACCACGGGACAACACAACTATGGCTACACCTTC. Full variable domain (remainder filled in from reference TRBV12-5 and TRBJ1-2): DARVTQTPRHKVTEMGQEVTMRCQPILGHNTVFWYRQTMMQGLELLAYFRNRAPLDDSGMPKDRFSAEMPDATLATLKIQPSEPRDSAVYFCASGFPPTTGQHNYGYTFGSGTRLTVV.

The chain carries TRBV28 and TRBJ2-2; 8 bases are shared with TRBD1. V shed 6 bases, J shed 3 bases, and the junction held 3 bases outside the gene matches. The CDR3 totals 14 residues. The germline gives CDR1 MDHEN, CDR2 SYDVKM. For the CDR3, the DNA is TGTGCCAGCAGGGCGACAGGGGACACCGGGGAGCTGTTTTTT. This sequence encodes CASRATGDTGELFF.

The chain links TRBV10-2 to TRBJ1-2; tentative D call: TRBD1 (6 bases). The CDR3 spans 13 residues. The V end lost 3 bases, the J end lost 4 bases, and 9 bases lay between the germline ends. CDR1 is WSHSY, CDR2 SAAADI, per germline. The CDR3 reads CASSELGGYGYTF. CDR3 sequence (DNA): TGCGCCAGCAGTGAACTAGGGGGCTATGGCTACACCTTC.

CDR3 in DNA: TGTGCCAGCAGCCAAGGGCATGAGCAGTTCTTC. As protein: CASSQGHEQFF. The V gene is TRBV3-1 (or the pseudogene TRBV3-2), the J gene TRBJ2-1, with D uncertain. V lost 1 base, J lost 8 bases, and 3 bases lay in between. CDR1 and CDR2 from the germline V gene are LGHDT and YNNKEL (reference sequence). The CDR3 contains 11 residues.

V is TRBV3-1 (or the pseudogene TRBV3-2) and J is TRBJ2-7, with D possibly TRBD1 on 6 matching bases. The ends were cut back, 1 base at V and 1 base at J, with 11 bases in the middle. The CDR3 contains 15 residues. Germline assignment: CDR1 LGHDT and CDR2 YNNKEL (reference sequence). CDR3 nucleotide sequence: TGTGCCAGCAGCCAAGCGAGTGGACAGTCCTACGAGCAGTACGTC. Residues: CASSQASGQSYEQYV.